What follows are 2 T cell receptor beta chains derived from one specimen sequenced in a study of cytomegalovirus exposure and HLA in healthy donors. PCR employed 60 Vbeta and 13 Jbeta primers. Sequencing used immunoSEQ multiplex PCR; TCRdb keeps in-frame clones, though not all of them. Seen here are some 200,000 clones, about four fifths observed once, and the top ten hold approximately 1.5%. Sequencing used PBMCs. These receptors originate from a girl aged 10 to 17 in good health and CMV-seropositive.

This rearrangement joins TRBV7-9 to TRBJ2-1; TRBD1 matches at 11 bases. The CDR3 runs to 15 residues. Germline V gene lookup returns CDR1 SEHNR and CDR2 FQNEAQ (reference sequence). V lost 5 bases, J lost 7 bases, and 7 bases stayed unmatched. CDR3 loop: CASSRGQGAGNEQFF. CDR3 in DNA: TGTGCCAGCAGCCGAGGACAGGGGGCCGGGAATGAGCAGTTCTTC.

CDR3 protein: CASSQDLPPSGGTGNQPQHF. The CDR3 DNA is TGCGCCAGCAGCCAAGATCTCCCTCCATCAGGGGGAACGGGCAATCAGCCCCAGCATTTT. The chain uses TRBV4-3 and TRBJ1-5; 7 positions match TRBD1. Trimming removed 0 bases from V and 2 bases from J; junction bases left unmatched: 16. Germline assignment: CDR1 LGHNA and CDR2 YSLEER. The CDR3 is 20 amino acids.